A selection of T cell receptor beta chains follows, all from one sample in a study of T cell responses to AZD1222 COVID-19 vaccine. TCRdb's copy holds only in-frame clones and misses some; the assay was immunoSEQ multiplex PCR. The table includes around 180,000 clones, about 94% detected once. Sequencing was performed on peripheral blood, taken on day 0 of AZD1222 vaccination. All receptors come from an adult in good health. The CDR3 runs from the conserved cysteine through the conserved F or W.

TRBJ2-1 | TRBV20-1 | CSAVLGEQFF
TRBJ2-3 | TRBV14 | CASSQKRGLYTDTQYF
TRBJ1-2 | TRBV29-1 | CSVSGGGYTF
TRBJ2-7 | TRBV15 | CATSRVGRSYEQYF
TRBJ1-1 | TRBV5-1 | CASSTMTANTEAFF
TRBJ1-2 | TRBV18 | CASSLDRTANYGYTF
TRBJ2-1 | TRBV9 | CASSVGTTNEQFF
TRBJ1-4 | TRBV7-2 | CASSFTQGNEKLFF
TRBJ1-4 | TRBV19 | CASSSNEKLFF
TRBJ2-1 | TRBV4-3 | CASSKDALAGVGEQFF
TRBJ1-2 | TRBV7-3 | CASSSTGHGYTF
TRBJ2-7 | TRBV6-2/TRBV6-3 | CASSLKRGLAEQYF
TRBJ1-6 | TRBV5-6 | CASSKDTGVNINSPLHF
TRBJ2-7 | TRBV18 | CASSPKQGAQQYF
TRBJ1-1 | TRBV5-5 | CASSLAAGMAFF
TRBJ2-1 | TRBV4-3 | CASSQVTAGNNEQFF
TRBJ2-5 | TRBV28 | CASSLVRGPYQETQYF
TRBJ2-7 | TRBV21-1 | CASSKRGVVEQYF
TRBJ2-1 | TRBV9 | CASSGGGSISYNEQFF
TRBJ1-3 | TRBV15 | CATSRGDRFSGNTIYF
TRBJ2-7 | TRBV21-1 | CASSKDSRVHEQYF
TRBJ2-7 | TRBV5-5 | CASSNPQGATYEQYF
TRBJ1-4 | TRBV14 | CASSQAGGGLGEKLFF
TRBJ2-1 | TRBV28 | CASSSTQGAVNEQFF
TRBJ2-1 | TRBV24-1 | CATSDQGEQFF
TRBJ2-1 | TRBV9 | CASSSLAFSHNEQFF
TRBJ2-1 | TRBV24-1 | CATSETGGSYNEQFF
TRBJ1-5 | TRBV2 | CASREWGGGGQPQHF
TRBJ2-1 | TRBV27 | CASRNGHYNEQFF
TRBJ1-2 | TRBV30 | CAWTGRGGYTF
TRBJ2-1 | TRBV7-6 | CASSSQGQGGFNEQFF
TRBJ2-1 | TRBV11-2 | CASKELIGGSYNEQFF
TRBJ1-3 | TRBV9 | CASSVVGTGGVSGNTIYF
TRBJ1-5 | TRBV6-5 | CASSYSIRSNQPQHF
TRBJ1-5 | TRBV9 | CASSVAGNNQPQHF
TRBJ2-5 | TRBV14 | CASSQDFSRDRGPETQYF
TRBJ2-2 | TRBV5-1 | CASSLEGTSGISGELFF
TRBJ1-5 | TRBV4-1 | CASSQDPRGHQPQHF
TRBJ2-1 | TRBV25-1 | CASSEPNRGTYNEQFF
TRBJ2-7 | TRBV27 | CASTNPRQPYEQYF
TRBJ2-7 | TRBV28 | CASSLIGRGRGPYEQYF
TRBJ1-2 | TRBV5-5 | CASSLGGNYGYTF
TRBJ1-1 | TRBV19 | CASSPSGQQEAFF
TRBJ1-2 | TRBV7-9 | CASSLLTGPNYGYTF
TRBJ1-1 | TRBV28 | CASSFRGKVTEAFF
TRBJ2-7 | TRBV4-3 | CASSQSLGSYEQYF
TRBJ2-3 | TRBV18 | CASSGWSGSRTDTQYF
TRBJ2-5 | TRBV24-1 | CATSDGDSSETQYF
TRBJ1-2 | TRBV7-8 | CASSLVTGANYGYTF
TRBJ1-6 | TRBV27 | CASSPKGGSLNSPLHF
TRBJ1-5 | TRBV6-5 | CASSYTGDQPQHF
TRBJ2-5 | TRBV10-3 | CAISESPPGQVQETQYF
TRBJ1-1 | TRBV6-5 | CASANPAWAEAFF
TRBJ2-7 | TRBV7-9 | CASSFRGIDEQYF
TRBJ2-5 | TRBV5-5 | CASSLGGLRRETQYF
TRBJ2-5 | TRBV27 | CASSVRDRVRETQYF
TRBJ2-7 | TRBV5-4 | CASSRGLAGGSNEQYF
TRBJ2-2 | TRBV30 | CAWMGDAGELFF